The 24 T cell receptor beta chains reported below all come from one sample, sequenced in a study of T-cell reconstitution after alpha-beta-depleted transplantation in children. A library of TCRbeta sequences, prepared with unique molecular identifiers, was generated. Using its own MiXCR run on the PCR reads, TCRdb lists one record per CDR3 protein. This repertoire shows hundreds of thousands of distinct CDR3 sequences, roughly 23% found once; its top ten account for 2% to 3%. The sample consisted of PBMCs, taken before TCRalphabeta/CD19-depleted stem cell transplant. These receptors all come from a girl aged 2-10 years with Fanconi anemia, due to receive a stem cell transplant.

A few counts support this clonotype. V is TRBV7-3 and J is TRBJ2-3, with 10 bases aligning to TRBD2. The ends lost 1 base at V and 2 bases at J; junction bases unmatched: 9. CDR1 is SGHTA and CDR2 is FQGTGA in the germline V gene. CDR3 size: 18 residues. This CDR3 reads CASSLNGGLALPTDTQYF. In nucleotides, the CDR3 is TGTGCCAGCAGCTTAAACGGGGGACTAGCGCTACCCACAGATACGCAGTATTTT.

The chain employs TRBV20-1 and TRBJ2-3; 10 nucleotides line up with TRBD1. Germline loops: CDR1 DFQATT, CDR2 SNEGSKA (reference sequence). This CDR3 is 13 amino acids long. With V trimmed by 2 bases and J by 9 bases, 5 bases remained unmatched. CDR3 in amino acids: CSARPRQGATQYF. As DNA, the CDR3 is TGCAGTGCTAGACCTCGACAGGGGGCAACGCAGTATTTT.

In its sample, this clonotype was seen many times. The gene calls are TRBV29-1 and TRBJ2-1; 13 bases are shared with TRBD2. V lost 4 bases to trimming and J lost 10 bases; unmatched junction nucleotides: 4. There are 13 residues in the CDR3. Looked up from germline, CDR1 is SQVTM and CDR2 is ANQGSEA. CDR3 in amino acids: CSVVGLAGEEQFF. In nucleotides, the CDR3 is TGCAGCGTTGTAGGACTAGCGGGAGAAGAGCAGTTCTTC.

There are many counts of this clonotype. The junction departs from the called germline gene at one end, perhaps through a read error. CDR3 amino acids: CSAGEGRREQYF. CDR3 DNA: TGCAGTGCTGGAGAGGGGAGGAGGGAGCAGTACTTC. The chain carries TRBV20-1 and TRBJ2-7; a weak D match, TRBD2 (6 bases). CDR1 is DFQATT and CDR2 is SNEGSKA in the germline V gene (reference sequence). The CDR3 is made up of 12 amino acids.

The J gene is TRBJ1-1, the V gene TRBV7-3; D call uncertain. The germline V and J ends were trimmed by 5 bases and 5 bases, with 12 bases remaining between them. Germline loops: CDR1 SGHTA, CDR2 FQGTGA. The CDR3 extends over 13 amino acids. The CDR3 DNA is TGTGCCAGCAGCCGAATCCCGGGGACTGAAGCTTTCTTT. It codes for CASSRIPGTEAFF.

CDR3 sequence (DNA): TGTGCCAGCAGCTTAGGCAAGAACACTGAAGCTTTCTTT. This encodes CASSLGKNTEAFF. The V gene is TRBV7-6, the J gene TRBJ1-1, with no clear D. V was clipped by 1 base and J by 1 base, with 4 bases between them. This CDR3 comprises 13 residues. Germline V gives CDR1 SGHVS, CDR2 FNYEAQ.

In its sample, this clonotype was seen many times. V and J are TRBV20-1 and TRBJ2-5, with TRBD2 identical over 12 bases. The V gene's germline CDR1 is DFQATT and CDR2 SNEGSKA (reference sequence). CDR3 length equals 17 residues. Unmatched junction bases numbered 11, after V lost 1 base and J lost 5 bases. CDR3 amino acids: CSARVASGRAGQETQYF. The CDR3 DNA reads as TGCAGTGCTAGAGTGGCTAGCGGGAGGGCCGGGCAGGAGACCCAGTACTTC.

V is TRBV5-5 and J is TRBJ2-7; TRBD1 matches at 8 bases. Germline V CDR1 and CDR2: SGHKS, YYEKEE (reference sequence). The CDR3 contains 14 residues. Trimming at V came to 4 bases and at J to 4 bases, leaving 7 bases not matched to a gene. The CDR3 sequence: CASSTQTGDYEQYF. CDR3 DNA sequence: TGTGCCAGCAGCACCCAGACAGGGGATTACGAGCAGTACTTC.

This clonotype was picked up many times. This chain links TRBV20-1 with TRBJ2-1; D is unclear. The CDR3 totals 10 residues. From germline, CDR1 is DFQATT and CDR2 SNEGSKA (reference sequence). V shed 3 bases and J shed 8 bases, with 5 bases lying between them. DNA of the CDR3: TGCAGTGCTAGCCTACATGAGCAGTTCTTC. Protein: CSASLHEQFF.

This clonotype was seen ten or more times. This rearrangement joins TRBV5-1 to TRBJ2-3; D is uncertain. This CDR3 is built from 15 residues. CDR1 is SGHRS, CDR2 YFSETQ, per germline. Trimming removed 0 bases from V and 0 bases from J, with 8 bases in between. CDR3 region: CASSLARFSTDTQYF. CDR3 nucleotides: TGCGCCAGCAGCTTGGCGCGGTTTAGCACAGATACGCAGTATTTT.

This clonotype occurred a few times. The chain uses TRBV20-1 and TRBJ2-7; maybe TRBD2 (6 bases). With 6 bases removed from V and 0 bases from J, the gap between germline ends came to 9 bases. The CDR3 contains 12 residues. Germline V gives CDR1 DFQATT, CDR2 SNEGSKA (reference sequence). DNA for the CDR3: TGCAGTGCCTGGCGGGACTCCTACGAGCAGTACTTC. Amino acid sequence: CSAWRDSYEQYF.

This clonotype has at least ten counts. The chain has TRBV12-3 or TRBV12-4 and TRBJ2-7; D remains ambiguous. This CDR3 spans 13 amino acids. V lost 6 bases, J lost 3 bases, and 12 bases lay in between. CDR3 sequence reads: CASSLTGNYEQYF. The DNA for the CDR3 is TGTGCCAGCAGCCTAACCGGAAACTACGAGCAGTACTTC.

This clonotype was seen ten or more times. J is TRBJ2-2 and V is TRBV9, with a tentative D call TRBD1 (5 bases). Looked up from germline, CDR1 is SGDLS and CDR2 is YYNGEE. This CDR3 has 18 amino acids. V lost 0 bases, J lost 0 bases, and 15 bases lay in between. The CDR3 coding sequence is TGTGCCAGCAGCGTAGAGCCGGGTGACAGCGCGAACACCGGGGAGCTGTTTTTT. Translation gives CASSVEPGDSANTGELFF.

This clonotype was detected ten times or more. The chain links TRBV15 to TRBJ2-7; D uncertain. With 0 bases removed from V and 3 bases from J, the gap between germline ends came to 12 bases. CDR3 length: 15 amino acids. CDR1 LNHNV and CDR2 YYDKDF come from the germline V gene (reference sequence). The CDR3 here is CATSRDTGHGYEQYF. The DNA for the CDR3 is TGTGCCACCAGCAGAGATACGGGCCACGGCTACGAGCAGTACTTC.

The gene calls are TRBV20-1 and TRBJ2-1; 7 positions match TRBD2. Germline CDR1 reads DFQATT; CDR2 reads SNEGSKA (reference sequence). The trim removed 3 bases at V and 4 bases at J, leaving 3 bases unmatched. The CDR3 is 13 residues long. The chain's CDR3 is CSASGAGYNEQFF. Here the CDR3 DNA reads TGCAGTGCTAGTGGAGCGGGGTACAATGAGCAGTTCTTC.

Many counts were recorded for this clonotype. The chain combines TRBV12-5 with TRBJ1-2; TRBD1 might be the D (5 bases). The CDR3 is made up of 14 amino acids. Germline V gives CDR1 LGHNT, CDR2 FRNRAP. V was trimmed by 1 base and J by 5 bases, leaving 11 bases between them. CDR3 DNA: TGTGCTAGTGGTTTGGGAGGGGTACAGTATGGCTACACCTTC. Translated, it gives CASGLGGVQYGYTF.

The gene calls are TRBV20-1 and TRBJ2-3; D perhaps matches TRBD1 (6 bases). This CDR3 is 15 amino acids long. Germline V gene sequence: CDR1 DFQATT, CDR2 SNEGSKA (reference sequence). V was clipped by 0 bases and J by 5 bases, with 15 bases between them. The DNA for the CDR3 is TGCAGTGCTAGAGATTCTCACAGGGCGGGAGATACGCAGTATTTT. It encodes CSARDSHRAGDTQYF.

The gene calls are TRBV20-1 and TRBJ1-5, with unresolved D. The CDR3 has 14 residues. V was cut by 2 bases and J by 3 bases, with 11 bases left in between. CDR1 DFQATT and CDR2 SNEGSKA come from the germline V gene (reference sequence). CDR3 coding DNA: TGCAGTGCTAGACGTGTCAGTTCCAATCAGCCCCAGCATTTT. It yields the protein CSARRVSSNQPQHF.

The J gene is TRBJ2-7, the V gene TRBV4-2; TRBD2 matches 8 bases. Germline assignment: CDR1 LGHNA and CDR2 YNFKEQ. The CDR3 length is 16 residues. V lost 1 base, J lost 7 bases, and 12 bases stayed unmatched. DNA of the CDR3: TGTGCCAGCAGCCAAGGGACTAGCAGGGTCGAGGGGGAGCAGTACTTC. Residues: CASSQGTSRVEGEQYF.

This clonotype was seen many times. The chain links TRBV7-2 to TRBJ2-1; 9 bases are shared with TRBD2. The junction had 6 bases not matched to a gene; V was cut back by 0 bases and J by 6 bases. The CDR3 runs to 16 residues. Germline CDR1 SGHTA, CDR2 FQGNSA. The CDR3 sequence is CASSLARGGPPNEQFF. CDR3 DNA sequence: TGTGCCAGCAGCTTAGCGCGGGGGGGCCCTCCCAATGAGCAGTTCTTC.

This clonotype was counted many times. The rearrangement uses TRBV11-2 and TRBJ2-5; no clear D gene. The CDR3 totals 13 residues. Germline CDR1 reads SGHAT; CDR2 reads FQNNGV. Trimming took off 5 bases at V and 5 bases at J, with 12 bases between the two ends. In nucleotides, the CDR3 is TGTGCCAGCAGCCTAAACTCCAGGGAGACCCAGTACTTC. Translating gives CASSLNSRETQYF.

In this sample, this clonotype turned up a few times. The chain is built from TRBV5-1 and TRBJ2-7; D is unclear. Trimming shortened V by 3 bases and J by 7 bases, and 8 bases separated the two germline ends. This CDR3 has 11 residues. Germline CDR1 reads SGHRS; CDR2 reads YFSETQ. CDR3 in amino acids: CASSSTREQYF. The CDR3 nucleotides are TGCGCCAGCAGCTCGACGAGAGAGCAGTACTTC.

This clonotype was detected a few times. The chain recombines TRBV25-1 with TRBJ2-7; the D gene could be TRBD1 or TRBD2 (5 bases each). This CDR3 contains 14 residues. The V gene's germline CDR1 is MGHDK and CDR2 SYGVNS. V was cut by 3 bases and J by 2 bases, with 11 bases left in between. The CDR3 sequence: CASSDAGSPYEQYF. For the CDR3, the DNA is TGTGCCAGCAGTGACGCAGGGAGTCCCTACGAGCAGTACTTC.

This clonotype was counted at least ten times. The J gene is TRBJ1-5, the V gene TRBV20-1; D not resolved. Germline-derived CDR1 and CDR2 are DFQATT and SNEGSKA (reference sequence). Trimming took 0 bases from V and 3 from J, leaving 12 bases between them. The CDR3 sequence is 15 residues long. In nucleotides, the CDR3 is TGCAGTGCTAGAGATCAGACCCTCCTCAATCAGCCCCAGCATTTT. This codes for CSARDQTLLNQPQHF.